The text below deals with one T cell receptor beta chain. Antigen specificity is unknown. The CDR3 extends over 16 amino acids. The germline V gene has CDR1 DFQATT and CDR2 SNEGSKA (reference sequence). V lost 5 bases, J lost 3 bases, and 8 bases stayed unmatched. The sample belongs to a study of breast tumors, draining lymph nodes, adjacent tissues. The study, taken as a whole, reports: The lymph node origin of tumor T cells was framed as consistent with a hypothesis, not demonstrated. Tumor and nontumor repertoires were significantly more similar in luminal-like than in basal-like breast cancer. Tumor repertoires ranked between lymph nodes and nontumor tissue in diversity, with V and J gene preferences.

TCRdb ran MiXCR on the multiplex PCR reads and lists one entry per CDR3 protein. The table includes 33,000 or so distinct CDR3 sequences, 60% to 70% detected once. The source material was breast tumor tissue. The receptor was isolated from a female donor with breast cancer. Some clones in this sample may be carry-over from other donors' samples. V usage is TRBV20-1 and J usage is TRBJ2-7, with 15 positions matching TRBD2. The CDR3 coding sequence is TGCAGTGCTGGCGGACTAGCGGGAGGGCCTGGCTACGAGCAGTACTTC. Protein: CSAGGLAGGPGYEQYF.